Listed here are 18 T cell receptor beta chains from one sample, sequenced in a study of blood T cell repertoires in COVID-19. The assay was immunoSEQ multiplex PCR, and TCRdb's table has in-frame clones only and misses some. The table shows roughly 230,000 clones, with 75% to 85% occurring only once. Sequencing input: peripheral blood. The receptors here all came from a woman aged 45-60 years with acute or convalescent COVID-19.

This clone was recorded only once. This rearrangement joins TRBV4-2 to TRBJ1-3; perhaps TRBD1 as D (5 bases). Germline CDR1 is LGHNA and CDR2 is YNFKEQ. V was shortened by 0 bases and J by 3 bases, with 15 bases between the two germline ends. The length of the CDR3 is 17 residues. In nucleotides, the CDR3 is TGTGCCAGCAGCCAAGACCCGGTGGGCAGGGATGGAAACACCATATATTTT. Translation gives CASSQDPVGRDGNTIYF.

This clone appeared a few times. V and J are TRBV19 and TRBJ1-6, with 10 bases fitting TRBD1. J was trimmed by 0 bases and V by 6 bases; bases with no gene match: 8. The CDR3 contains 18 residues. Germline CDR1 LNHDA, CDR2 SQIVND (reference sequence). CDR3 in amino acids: CASSSRDRGSSYNSPLHF. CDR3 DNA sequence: TGTGCCAGTAGCAGCCGGGACAGGGGAAGCTCCTATAATTCACCCCTCCACTTT. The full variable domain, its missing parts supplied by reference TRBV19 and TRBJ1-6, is DGGITQSPKYLFRKEGQNVTLSCEQNLNHDAMYWYRQDPGQGLRLIYYSQIVNDFQKGDIAEGYSVSREKKESFPLTVTSAQKNPTAFYLCASSSRDRGSSYNSPLHFGNGTRLTVT.

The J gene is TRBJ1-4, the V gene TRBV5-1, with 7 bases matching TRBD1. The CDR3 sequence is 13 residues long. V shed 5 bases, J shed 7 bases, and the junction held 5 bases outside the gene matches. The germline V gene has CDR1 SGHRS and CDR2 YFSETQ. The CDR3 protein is CASRQGRGEKLFF. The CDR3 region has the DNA TGCGCCAGCAGACAGGGGCGCGGTGAAAAACTGTTTTTT. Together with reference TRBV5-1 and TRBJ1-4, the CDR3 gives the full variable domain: KAGVTQTPRYLIKTRGQQVTLSCSPISGHRSVSWYQQTPGQGLQFLFEYFSETQRNKGNFPGRFSGRQFSNSRSEMNVSTLELGDSALYLCASRQGRGEKLFFGSGTQLSVL.

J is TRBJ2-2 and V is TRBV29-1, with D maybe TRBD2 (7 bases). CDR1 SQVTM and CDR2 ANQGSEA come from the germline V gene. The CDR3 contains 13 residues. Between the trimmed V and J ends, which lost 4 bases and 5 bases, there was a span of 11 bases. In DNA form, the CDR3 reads TGCAGCGTTGTACAGGGAGGGACCGGGGAGCTGTTTTTT. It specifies CSVVQGGTGELFF.

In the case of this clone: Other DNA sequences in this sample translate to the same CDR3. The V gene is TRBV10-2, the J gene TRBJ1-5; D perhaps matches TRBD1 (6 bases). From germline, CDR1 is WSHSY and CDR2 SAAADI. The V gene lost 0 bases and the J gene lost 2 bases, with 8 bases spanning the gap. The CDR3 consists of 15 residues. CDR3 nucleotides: TGCGCCAGCAGTGAGTCGGGACACCGCAATCAGCCCCAGCATTTT. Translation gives CASSESGHRNQPQHF.

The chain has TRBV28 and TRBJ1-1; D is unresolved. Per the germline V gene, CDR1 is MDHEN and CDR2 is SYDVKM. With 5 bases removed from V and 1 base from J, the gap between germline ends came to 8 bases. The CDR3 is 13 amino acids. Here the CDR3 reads CASSPDTNTEAFF. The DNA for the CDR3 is TGTGCCAGCAGTCCTGACACGAACACTGAAGCTTTCTTT.

The CDR3 is CASSLDRVGTGELFF. The CDR3 DNA reads TGCGCCAGCAGCCTGGACAGGGTGGGCACCGGGGAGCTGTTTTTT. This sequence joins TRBV5-1 and TRBJ2-2; 8 bases map to TRBD1. V lost 4 bases to trimming and J lost 4 bases; unmatched junction nucleotides: 6. The CDR3 is made up of 15 amino acids. CDR1 SGHRS and CDR2 YFSETQ come from the germline V gene.

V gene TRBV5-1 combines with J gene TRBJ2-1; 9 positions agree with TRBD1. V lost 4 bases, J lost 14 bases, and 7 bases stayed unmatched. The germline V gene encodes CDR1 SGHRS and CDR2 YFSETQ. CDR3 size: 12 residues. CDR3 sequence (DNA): TGCGCCAGCAGCCAAGGACAGGGGCGGGAGTTCTTC. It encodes CASSQGQGREFF.

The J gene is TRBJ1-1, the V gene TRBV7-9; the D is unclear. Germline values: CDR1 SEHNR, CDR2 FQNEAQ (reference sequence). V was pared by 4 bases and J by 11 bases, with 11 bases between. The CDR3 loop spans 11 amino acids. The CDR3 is CASSSSVYAFF. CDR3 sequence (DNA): TGTGCCAGCAGCTCCTCAGTTTACGCTTTCTTT.

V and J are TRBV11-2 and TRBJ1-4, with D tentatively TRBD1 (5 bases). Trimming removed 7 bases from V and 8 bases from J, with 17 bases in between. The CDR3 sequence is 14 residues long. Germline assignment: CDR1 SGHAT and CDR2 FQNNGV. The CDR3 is CASTPRGVGEKLFF. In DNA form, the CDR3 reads TGTGCCAGCACCCCCCGGGGGGTAGGAGAAAAACTGTTTTTT.

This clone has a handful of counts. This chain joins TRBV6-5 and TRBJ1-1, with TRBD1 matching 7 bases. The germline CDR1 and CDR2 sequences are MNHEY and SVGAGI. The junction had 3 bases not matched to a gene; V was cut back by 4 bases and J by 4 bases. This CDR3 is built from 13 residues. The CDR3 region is CASSSPGGTEAFF. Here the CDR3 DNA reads TGTGCCAGCAGTTCCCCAGGGGGCACTGAAGCTTTCTTT.

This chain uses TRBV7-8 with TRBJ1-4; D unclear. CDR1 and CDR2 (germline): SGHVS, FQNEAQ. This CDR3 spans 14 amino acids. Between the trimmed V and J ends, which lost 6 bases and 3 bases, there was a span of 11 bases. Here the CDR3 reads CASSSGRANEKLFF. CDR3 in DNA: TGTGCCAGCAGTTCGGGGAGGGCTAATGAAAAACTGTTTTTT. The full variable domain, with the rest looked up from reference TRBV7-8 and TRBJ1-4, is GAGVSQSPRYKVAKRGQDVALRCDPISGHVSLFWYQQALGQGPEFLTYFQNEAQLDKSGLPSDRFFAERPEGSVSTLKIQRTQQEDSAVYLCASSSGRANEKLFFGSGTQLSVL.

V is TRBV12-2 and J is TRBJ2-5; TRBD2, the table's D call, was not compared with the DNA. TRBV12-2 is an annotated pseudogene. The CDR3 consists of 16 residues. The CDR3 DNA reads TGTGCAAGTCGCTTAGCCTCGGGAGCGGGACAAGAGACCCAGTACTTC. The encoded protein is CASRLASGAGQETQYF.

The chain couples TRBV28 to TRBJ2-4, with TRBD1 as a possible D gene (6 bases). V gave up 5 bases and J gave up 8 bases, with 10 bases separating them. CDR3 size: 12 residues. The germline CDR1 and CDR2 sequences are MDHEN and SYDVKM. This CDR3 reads CASSNRVDIQYF. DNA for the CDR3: TGTGCCAGCAGTAACAGGGTCGACATTCAGTACTTC.

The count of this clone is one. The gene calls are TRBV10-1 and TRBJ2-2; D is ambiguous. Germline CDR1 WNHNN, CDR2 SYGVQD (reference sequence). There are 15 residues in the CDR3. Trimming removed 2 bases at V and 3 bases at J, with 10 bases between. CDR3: CASSETHQYTGELFF. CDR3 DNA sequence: TGCGCCAGCAGTGAGACACACCAATACACCGGGGAGCTGTTTTTT.

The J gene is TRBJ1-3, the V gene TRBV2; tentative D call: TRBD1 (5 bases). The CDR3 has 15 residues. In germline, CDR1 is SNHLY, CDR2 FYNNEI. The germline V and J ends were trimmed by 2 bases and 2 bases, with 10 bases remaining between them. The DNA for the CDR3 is TGTGCCAGCAGTGAAATCCGGGGGGCTGGAAACACCATATATTTT. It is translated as CASSEIRGAGNTIYF.

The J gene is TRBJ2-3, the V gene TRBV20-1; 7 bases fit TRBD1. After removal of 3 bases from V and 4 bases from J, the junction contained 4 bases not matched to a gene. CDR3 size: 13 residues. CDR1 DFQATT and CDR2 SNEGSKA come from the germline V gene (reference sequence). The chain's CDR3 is CSASWTGPDTQYF. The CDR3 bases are TGCAGTGCTAGTTGGACAGGCCCAGATACGCAGTATTTT.

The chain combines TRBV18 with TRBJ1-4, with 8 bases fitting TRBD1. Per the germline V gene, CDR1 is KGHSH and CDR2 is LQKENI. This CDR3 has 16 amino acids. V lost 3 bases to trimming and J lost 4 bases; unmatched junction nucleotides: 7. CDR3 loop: CASSPFDTGGNEKLFF. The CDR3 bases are TGTGCCAGCTCACCCTTCGATACAGGGGGTAATGAAAAACTGTTTTTT.